Listed here are 8 T cell receptor beta chains from one sample, sequenced in a study of blood T cell repertoires in COVID-19. The repertoire was sequenced with immunoSEQ multiplex PCR; TCRdb's copy has only in-frame clones and lacks some. The repertoire includes some 100,000 clones, about 89% of them detected once, and around a tenth sits in the top ten. The sequencing input was peripheral blood. All receptors come from a man aged 50 or older with acute or convalescent COVID-19.

The chain joins TRBV11-3 to TRBJ2-1, with 10 bases identical to TRBD2. The germline V gene has CDR1 SGHNT and CDR2 YENEEA. CDR3 length: 17 amino acids. After removal of 4 bases from V and 6 bases from J, the junction contained 12 bases not matched to a gene. As DNA, the CDR3 is TGTGCCAGCAGCTCCCCATCACTAGCGGGAAGACTCAATGAGCAGTTCTTC. Its protein is CASSSPSLAGRLNEQFF.

V is TRBV21-1 and J is TRBJ2-7; the table's D call TRBD2 went unverified against the DNA. TRBV21-1 is annotated as a pseudogene. This CDR3 region has 15 residues. CDR3 region: CASSIIDLDSYEQYF. CDR3 DNA sequence: TGTGCCAGCAGCATTATAGACTTAGATTCCTACGAGCAGTACTTC.

This chain links TRBV15 with TRBJ2-7; TRBD2 is a possible D gene (6 bases). V gave up 6 bases and J gave up 3 bases, with 15 bases separating them. In germline, CDR1 is LNHNV, CDR2 YYDKDF (reference sequence). The length of the CDR3 is 14 residues. The CDR3: CATRRDLGDYEQYF. CDR3 bases: TGTGCCACCAGGCGGGACCTAGGCGACTACGAGCAGTACTTC. Drawing the rest from reference TRBV15 and TRBJ2-7, the complete variable domain is DAMVIQNPRYQVTQFGKPVTLSCSQTLNHNVMYWYQQKSSQAPKLLFHYYDKDFNNEADTPDNFQSRRPNTSFCFLDIRSPGLGDTAMYLCATRRDLGDYEQYFGPGTRLTVT.

DNA of the CDR3: TGTGCCAGCAGCCTGTGGACTAGCGGGAGTTCCTACAATGAGCAGTTCTTC. Translation: CASSLWTSGSSYNEQFF. The rearrangement uses TRBV3-1 (or the pseudogene TRBV3-2) and TRBJ2-1, with 13 bases aligning to TRBD2. The CDR3 runs 17 residues. The germline CDR1 and CDR2 sequences are LGHDT and YNNKEL (reference sequence). The J segment lost 1 base and the V segment lost 4 bases, leaving 4 bases of the junction unmatched.

The J gene is TRBJ1-1, the V gene TRBV29-1; D possibly corresponds to TRBD1 (6 bases). The germline gives CDR1 SQVTM, CDR2 ANQGSEA. V was shortened by 3 bases and J by 2 bases, with 10 bases between the two germline ends. This CDR3 contains 13 residues. CDR3 region: CSVEIRGNTEAFF. The DNA for the CDR3 is TGCAGCGTTGAGATCAGGGGAAACACTGAAGCTTTCTTT.

This chain connects TRBV6-4 to TRBJ2-1, with a possible D match to TRBD1 (5 bases). V lost 7 bases and J lost 6, with 13 bases in between. The CDR3 contains 13 residues. Germline V CDR1 and CDR2: MRHNA, SNTAGT. CDR3 loop: CASTGHQGNEQFF. The CDR3 nucleotides are TGTGCCAGCACTGGTCACCAGGGCAATGAGCAGTTCTTC.

The V call is TRBV5-6, the J call TRBJ1-6; D possibly corresponds to TRBD1 (5 bases). The CDR3 extends over 16 amino acids. Germline CDR1 and CDR2: SGHDT and YYEEEE. Trimming stripped 4 bases from V and 5 bases from J, with 16 bases between. The CDR3 DNA follows: TGTGCCAGCAGCCCCGGGGGTGAACGCAATAATTCACCCCTCCACTTT. Its translation: CASSPGGERNNSPLHF.

V gene TRBV14 combines with J gene TRBJ2-3; no reliable D call. The CDR3 contains 14 residues. Trimming stripped 3 bases from V and 2 bases from J, with 9 bases between. Germline lookup yields CDR1 SGHDN and CDR2 FVKESK. CDR3 bases: TGTGCCAGCAGCCAGACTTATTTCACAGATACGCAGTATTTT. It codes for CASSQTYFTDTQYF.